Below are 26 T cell receptor beta chains sequenced from a single sample in a study of cytomegalovirus exposure and HLA in healthy donors. PCR involved 60 Vbeta and 13 Jbeta primers. Assay used: immunoSEQ multiplex PCR; TCRdb lists only in-frame clones, some missing. The repertoire holds over 150,000 clones, with around 80% as singletons. The sample comprised PBMCs. The receptors originated from a man under 40 in good health and CMV-seropositive.

Written as DNA, the CDR3 is TGCAGCGTGGGGGGAGGGGTCACCTACGAGCAGTACTTC. This sequence encodes CSVGGGVTYEQYF. The chain joins TRBV29-1 to TRBJ2-7, with 7 bases matching TRBD2. Trimming took 6 bases from V and 2 from J; bases not matched to a gene: 7. This CDR3 region has 13 residues. Looked up from germline, CDR1 is SQVTM and CDR2 is ANQGSEA.

This chain uses TRBV4-1 with TRBJ1-5, with 9 positions matching TRBD1. This CDR3 comprises 17 residues. V was pared by 1 base and J by 7 bases, with 11 bases of the junction left unmatched. From germline, CDR1 is MGHRA and CDR2 YSYEKL. CDR3 DNA: TGCGCCAGCAGCCAAGGACAGGGGGGTTCCCTGGGGCAGCCCCAGCATTTT. It specifies CASSQGQGGSLGQPQHF.

The rearrangement uses TRBV7-3 and TRBJ2-1; tentatively, D is TRBD1 (5 bases). The V end was cut by 4 bases, the J end by 8 bases, with 12 bases between. Germline-derived CDR1 and CDR2 are SGHTA and FQGTGA. The CDR3 is made up of 13 amino acids. The CDR3 DNA is TGTGCCAGCAGCTCTTCTAGGGGCGATGAGCAGTTCTTC. Protein product: CASSSSRGDEQFF.

The CDR3: CASSLLPPGQGSYF. In DNA, the CDR3 is TGTGCCAGCAGCTTACTACCACCGGGACAGGGGTCGTACTTC. The V gene is TRBV7-8, the J gene TRBJ2-7; 10 positions match TRBD1. The CDR3 sequence is 14 residues long. The germline V gene encodes CDR1 SGHVS and CDR2 FQNEAQ. J gave up 12 bases and V 2 bases, and 10 bases lay outside the gene matches.

The gene calls are TRBV6-5 and TRBJ2-7; 9 positions match TRBD1. From germline, CDR1 is MNHEY and CDR2 SVGAGI. J was trimmed by 2 bases and V by 5 bases; bases with no gene match: 7. This CDR3 comprises 15 residues. The CDR3 loop is CASSSGQGKTYEQYF. For the CDR3, the DNA is TGTGCCAGCAGTAGCGGACAGGGGAAAACCTACGAGCAGTACTTC.

The chain has TRBV11-2 and TRBJ1-5; D perhaps matches TRBD1 (5 bases). The CDR3 length is 16 residues. Germline V gene sequence: CDR1 SGHAT, CDR2 FQNNGV. The germline V and J ends were trimmed by 0 bases and 0 bases, with 9 bases remaining between them. CDR3 residues: CASSLEPGYSNQPQHF. The CDR3 nucleotides read TGTGCCAGCAGCTTAGAGCCAGGGTATAGCAATCAGCCCCAGCATTTT. The full variable domain, rest sourced from reference TRBV11-2 and TRBJ1-5, is EAGVAQSPRYKIIEKRQSVAFWCNPISGHATLYWYQQILGQGPKLLIQFQNNGVVDDSQLPKDRFSAERLKGVDSTLKIQPAKLEDSAVYLCASSLEPGYSNQPQHFGDGTRLSIL.

The chain couples TRBV6-4 to TRBJ2-2; 11 bases line up with TRBD2. Germline CDR1 MRHNA, CDR2 SNTAGT. Trimming took 8 bases from V and 6 from J; bases not matched to a gene: 5. This CDR3 has 14 amino acids. CDR3 DNA: TGTGCCAGCCGACCGACTAGCGGGGCCGGGGAGCTGTTTTTT. Translating gives CASRPTSGAGELFF.

This clone showed up just a few times. This chain links TRBV19 with TRBJ2-3; D possibly corresponds to TRBD1 (5 bases). Germline CDR1 is LNHDA and CDR2 is SQIVND (reference sequence). With 7 bases removed from V and 0 bases from J, the gap between germline ends came to 11 bases. The CDR3 runs to 14 residues. In nucleotides, the CDR3 is TGTGCCAGTATGGTACAGGCGAGCACAGATACGCAGTATTTT. It yields the protein CASMVQASTDTQYF.

The V gene is TRBV28, the J gene TRBJ2-7; TRBD1 might be the D (5 bases). V gave up 9 bases and J gave up 2 bases, with 11 bases separating them. CDR1 and CDR2 (germline): MDHEN, SYDVKM. The CDR3 loop spans 12 amino acids. CDR3 sequence: CASTQTAYEQYF. The CDR3 DNA follows: TGTGCCAGTACACAGACAGCCTACGAGCAGTACTTC.

This chain joins TRBV18 and TRBJ2-1; 10 nucleotides align to TRBD1. The length of the CDR3 is 16 residues. CDR1 is KGHSH, CDR2 LQKENI, per germline. Germline trimming cut 3 bases from V and 3 bases from J; bases unmatched to any gene: 5. The DNA of the CDR3 is TGTGCCAGCTCACCTGGGACAGGGGCACACTACAATGAGCAGTTCTTC. Translation: CASSPGTGAHYNEQFF.

This clone was detected once. V is TRBV5-1 and J is TRBJ2-1; D perhaps matches TRBD2 (7 bases). Germline values: CDR1 SGHRS, CDR2 YFSETQ. The CDR3 runs 14 residues. The V and J ends lost 6 bases and 8 bases respectively, with 18 bases between them. CDR3 amino acids: CASMRGGAIYEQFF. The CDR3 DNA follows: TGCGCCAGCATGCGAGGGGGGGCCATTTATGAGCAGTTCTTC.

The gene calls are TRBV28 and TRBJ2-1; TRBD2 matches at 10 bases. The CDR3 contains 16 residues. V lost 4 bases to trimming and J lost 6 bases; unmatched junction nucleotides: 9. Per the germline V gene, CDR1 is MDHEN and CDR2 is SYDVKM. CDR3 in DNA: TGTGCCAGCAGTTATCGAATCGCTAGCGGGAGCAATGAGCAGTTCTTC. This gives the protein CASSYRIASGSNEQFF.

The genes are TRBV25-1 and TRBJ2-7; 7 bases are shared with TRBD2. Germline CDR1 MGHDK, CDR2 SYGVNS. The CDR3 covers 15 residues. J lost 2 bases, V lost 3 bases, and 7 bases had no gene match. The CDR3 DNA follows: TGTGCCAGCAGTGACATACGGGAGGAGACCTACGAGCAGTACTTC. Protein product: CASSDIREETYEQYF.

As concerns this clone: At one end, the junction sequence differs from germline, possibly due to a read error. The chain joins TRBV7-7 to TRBJ2-5; TRBD1 aligns across 7 bases. Germline V lookup: CDR1 SSHAT, CDR2 FNYEAQ (reference sequence). The CDR3 extends over 13 amino acids. The CDR3 spells CASSRQGRETQYF. Written as DNA, the CDR3 is TGTGCTAGCAGCAGACAGGGACGGGAGACCCAGTACTTC.

Note on this clone: At one boundary the junction diverges from the germline segment, which might be a read error. The chain joins TRBV2 to TRBJ1-5; D is perhaps TRBD1 (5 bases). The CDR3 has 12 residues. CDR1 is SNHLY and CDR2 is FYNNEI in the germline V gene. The CDR3 DNA follows: TGTGCCAGCAGTGCAGGGAATCGGCCCCAGCATTTT. Its translation: CASSAGNRPQHF.

The chain joins TRBV19 to TRBJ1-5, with D uncertain. V gave up 6 bases and J gave up 0 bases, with 12 bases separating them. Germline values: CDR1 LNHDA, CDR2 SQIVND (reference sequence). The CDR3 consists of 15 residues. CDR3 sequence (DNA): TGTGCCAGTAGGGGCCCTCTTAATAGCAATCAGCCCCAGCATTTT. Translating it yields CASRGPLNSNQPQHF.

This clone was seen once. The chain couples TRBV7-3 to TRBJ1-1, with 7 bases lining up with TRBD1. The CDR3 covers 14 residues. Germline V gene sequence: CDR1 SGHTA, CDR2 FQGTGA. V gave up 5 bases and J gave up 1 base; unmatched junction bases: 4. This chain's CDR3 is CASSAGQENTEAFF. The CDR3 nucleotides read TGTGCCAGCAGCGCCGGACAGGAGAACACTGAAGCTTTCTTT.

V and J are TRBV4-2 and TRBJ1-5; D perhaps matches TRBD1 (5 bases). CDR3 length: 18 residues. V shed 0 bases and J shed 0 bases, with 15 bases lying between them. Looked up from germline, CDR1 is LGHNA and CDR2 is YNFKEQ. This CDR3 is CASSQDRIRQGSNQPQHF. The CDR3 DNA reads TGTGCCAGCAGCCAAGATAGGATTAGGCAGGGTAGCAATCAGCCCCAGCATTTT.

This sequence joins TRBV19 and TRBJ2-2, with unresolved D. This CDR3 is 16 amino acids long. Germline CDR1 reads LNHDA; CDR2 reads SQIVND (reference sequence). Deletions cut 4 bases from V and 3 bases from J, with 15 bases between. The CDR3 is CASSKVTPQDTGELFF. CDR3 bases: TGTGCCAGTAGTAAAGTTACCCCTCAGGACACCGGGGAGCTGTTTTTT.

This sequence joins TRBV18 and TRBJ1-1, with D perhaps TRBD1 (6 bases). This CDR3 has 15 residues. CDR1 is KGHSH and CDR2 is LQKENI in the germline V gene. Trimming pared 2 bases from V and 5 bases from J, leaving 15 bases between. CDR3 residues: CASSPGNRVSTEAFF. The CDR3, as DNA: TGTGCCAGCTCACCAGGAAACAGGGTTTCGACTGAAGCTTTCTTT.

The chain carries TRBV30 and TRBJ2-3; D is undetermined. Per the germline V gene, CDR1 is GTSNPN and CDR2 is SVGIG (reference sequence). V lost 4 bases to trimming and J lost 9 bases, with 11 bases between them. The CDR3 has 11 amino acids. The DNA for the CDR3 is TGTGCCTGGAAAGGCAGACAAACGCAGTATTTT. This codes for CAWKGRQTQYF.

V usage is TRBV19 and J usage is TRBJ1-4; the D is unclear. There are 14 residues in the CDR3. Trimming removed 4 bases from V and 8 bases from J, with 14 bases in between. The germline CDR1 and CDR2 sequences are LNHDA and SQIVND (reference sequence). The CDR3 is CASSNGIRNEKLFF. CDR3 in DNA: TGTGCCAGTAGTAACGGGATAAGGAACGAAAAACTGTTTTTT.

As to this clone: Other DNA sequences in the sample encode the same CDR3. This chain uses TRBV5-1 with TRBJ1-2; 7 nucleotides agree with TRBD1. Unmatched junction bases numbered 5, after V lost 4 bases and J lost 5 bases. Germline V lookup: CDR1 SGHRS, CDR2 YFSETQ. CDR3 size: 13 residues. In DNA form, the CDR3 reads TGCGCCAGCAGCAGGGACAGTTCGTATGGCTACACCTTC. It encodes CASSRDSSYGYTF.

This chain links TRBV5-1 with TRBJ2-5; D remains unclear. The V end was cut by 4 bases, the J end by 5 bases, with 15 bases between. Germline CDR1 and CDR2: SGHRS and YFSETQ. The CDR3 runs 14 residues. CDR3 region: CASSVGRFGETQYF. The DNA of the CDR3 is TGCGCCAGCAGCGTTGGCAGGTTTGGGGAGACCCAGTACTTC. Variable domain in full (rest from reference TRBV5-1 and TRBJ2-5): KAGVTQTPRYLIKTRGQQVTLSCSPISGHRSVSWYQQTPGQGLQFLFEYFSETQRNKGNFPGRFSGRQFSNSRSEMNVSTLELGDSALYLCASSVGRFGETQYFGPGTRLLVL.

The V gene is TRBV5-1, the J gene TRBJ1-2, with 10 bases lining up with TRBD1. The CDR3 runs to 17 residues. Germline V lookup: CDR1 SGHRS, CDR2 YFSETQ. After removal of 2 bases from V and 3 bases from J, the junction contained 10 bases not matched to a gene. The CDR3 protein is CASSLNRMDRGDYGYTF. CDR3 sequence (DNA): TGCGCCAGCAGCTTAAACCGGATGGACAGGGGGGACTATGGCTACACCTTC.

The chain employs TRBV2 and TRBJ2-5; the match to TRBD2 covers 11 bases. V lost 7 bases to trimming and J lost 2 bases; unmatched junction nucleotides: 3. Germline-derived CDR1 and CDR2 are SNHLY and FYNNEI. The CDR3 length is 14 residues. The CDR3 DNA follows: TGTGCCAGCAAGGGACTAGCGGTACAAGAGACCCAGTACTTC. Translated, it gives CASKGLAVQETQYF.